The following is a TCR beta chain sequence with its context. The method was immunoSEQ multiplex PCR; TCRdb's version includes in-frame clones alone and lacks a portion of them. The sample carries 50,000 to 60,000 clones, over 75% recorded once. The entry originates in a study of blood T cell repertoires in COVID-19. Sample: peripheral blood. The receptor's source is a human donor in a cohort sampled during active COVID-19.

DNA for the CDR3: TGTGCCAGCAGCTCCGGAGAGTACACAGATACGCAGTATTTT. Residues: CASSSGEYTDTQYF. The chain recombines TRBV5-4 with TRBJ2-3, with unresolved D. Trimming removed 3 bases from V and 2 bases from J, with 10 bases in between. Germline CDR1 is SGHNT and CDR2 is YYREEE (reference sequence). This CDR3 comprises 14 residues.